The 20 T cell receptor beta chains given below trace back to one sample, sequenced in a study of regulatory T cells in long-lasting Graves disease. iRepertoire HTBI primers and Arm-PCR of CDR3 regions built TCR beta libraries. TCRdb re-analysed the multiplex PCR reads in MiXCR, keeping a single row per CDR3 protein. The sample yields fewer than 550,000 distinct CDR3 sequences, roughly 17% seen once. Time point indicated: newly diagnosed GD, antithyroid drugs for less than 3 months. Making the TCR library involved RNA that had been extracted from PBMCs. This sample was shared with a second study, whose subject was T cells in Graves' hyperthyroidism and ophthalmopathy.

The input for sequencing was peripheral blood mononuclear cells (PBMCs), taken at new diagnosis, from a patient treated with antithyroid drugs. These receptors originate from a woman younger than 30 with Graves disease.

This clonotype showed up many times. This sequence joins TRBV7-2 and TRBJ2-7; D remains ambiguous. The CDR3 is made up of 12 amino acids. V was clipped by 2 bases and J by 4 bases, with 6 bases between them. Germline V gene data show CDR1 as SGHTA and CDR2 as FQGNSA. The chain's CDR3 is CASSLLEYEQYF. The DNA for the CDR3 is TGTGCCAGCAGCTTATTGGAATACGAGCAGTACTTC.

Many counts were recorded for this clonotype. The CDR3 bases are TGCAGCGTCGGTAGCGGGAGCTCTGGGGCCAACGTCCTGACTTTC. Translation gives CSVGSGSSGANVLTF. The chain employs TRBV29-1 and TRBJ2-6; 9 positions agree with TRBD2. The V gene's germline CDR1 is SQVTM and CDR2 ANQGSEA. The CDR3 sequence is 15 residues long. The junction had 3 bases not matched to a gene; V was cut back by 6 bases and J by 0 bases.

CDR3 loop: CASSRTSGRTQINTGELFF. CDR3 nucleotides: TGTGCCAGTAGCCGCACTAGCGGGAGGACCCAAATTAACACCGGGGAGCTGTTTTTT. This chain links TRBV7-2 with TRBJ2-2, with 12 bases fitting TRBD2. With V trimmed by 9 bases and J by 2 bases, 16 bases remained unmatched. CDR3 length equals 19 residues. Germline V lookup: CDR1 SGHTA, CDR2 FQGNSA.

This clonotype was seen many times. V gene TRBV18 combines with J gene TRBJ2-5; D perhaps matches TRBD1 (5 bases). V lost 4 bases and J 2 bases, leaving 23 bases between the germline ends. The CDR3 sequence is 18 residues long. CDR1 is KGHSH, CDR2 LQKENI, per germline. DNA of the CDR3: TGTGCCAGCTCACGGTCCCCTCAGGGCGCCACGCCACAAGAGACCCAGTACTTC. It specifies CASSRSPQGATPQETQYF.

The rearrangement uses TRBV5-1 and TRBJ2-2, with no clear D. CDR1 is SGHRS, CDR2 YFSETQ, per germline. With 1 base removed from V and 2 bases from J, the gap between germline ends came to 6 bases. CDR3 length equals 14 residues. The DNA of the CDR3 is TGCGCCAGCAGCTTGCAGACAAACACCGGGGAGCTGTTTTTT. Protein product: CASSLQTNTGELFF.

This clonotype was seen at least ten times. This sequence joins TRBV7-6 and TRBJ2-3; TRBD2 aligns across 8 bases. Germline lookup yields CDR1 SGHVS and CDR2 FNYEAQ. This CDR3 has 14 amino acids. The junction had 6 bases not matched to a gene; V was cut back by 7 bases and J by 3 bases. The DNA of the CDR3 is TGTGCCAGCACCCAAGCGGGAGAAACAGATACGCAGTATTTT. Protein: CASTQAGETDTQYF. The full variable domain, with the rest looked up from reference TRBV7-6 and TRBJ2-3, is GAGVSQSPRYKVTKRGQDVALRCDPISGHVSLYWYRQALGQGPEFLTYFNYEAQQDKSGLPNDRFSAERPEGSISTLTIQRTEQRDSAMYRCASTQAGETDTQYFGPGTRLTVL.

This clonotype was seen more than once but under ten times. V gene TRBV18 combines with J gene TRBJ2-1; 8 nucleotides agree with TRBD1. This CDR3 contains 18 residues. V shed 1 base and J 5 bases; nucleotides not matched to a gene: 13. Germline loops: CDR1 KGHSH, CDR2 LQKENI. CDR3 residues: CASSPRASGQGANNEQFF. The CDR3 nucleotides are TGTGCCAGCTCACCACGAGCCTCCGGGCAGGGGGCTAACAATGAGCAGTTCTTC.

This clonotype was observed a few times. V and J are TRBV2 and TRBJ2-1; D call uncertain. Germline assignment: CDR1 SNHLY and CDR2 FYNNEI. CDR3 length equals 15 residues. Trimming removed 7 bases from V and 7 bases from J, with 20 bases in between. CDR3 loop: CASTKTPPKGNEQFF. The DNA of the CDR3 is TGTGCCAGCACGAAGACCCCTCCAAAGGGAAATGAGCAGTTCTTC.

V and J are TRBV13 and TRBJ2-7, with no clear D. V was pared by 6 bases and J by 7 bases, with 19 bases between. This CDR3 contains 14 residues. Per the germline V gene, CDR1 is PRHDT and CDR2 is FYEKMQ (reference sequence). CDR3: CASRLGMGVGEQYF. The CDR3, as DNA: TGTGCCAGCAGGTTGGGCATGGGCGTCGGAGAGCAGTACTTC. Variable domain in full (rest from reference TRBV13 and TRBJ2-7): AAGVIQSPRHLIKEKRETATLKCYPIPRHDTVYWYQQGPGQDPQFLISFYEKMQSDKGSIPDRFSAQQFSDYHSELNMSSLELGDSALYFCASRLGMGVGEQYFGPGTRLTVT.

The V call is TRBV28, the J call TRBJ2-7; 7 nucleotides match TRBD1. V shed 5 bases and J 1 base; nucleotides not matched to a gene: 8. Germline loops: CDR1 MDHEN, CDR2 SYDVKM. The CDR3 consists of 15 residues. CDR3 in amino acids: CASSASGTVSYEQYF. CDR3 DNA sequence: TGTGCCAGCAGTGCTTCCGGGACAGTTTCCTACGAGCAGTACTTC.

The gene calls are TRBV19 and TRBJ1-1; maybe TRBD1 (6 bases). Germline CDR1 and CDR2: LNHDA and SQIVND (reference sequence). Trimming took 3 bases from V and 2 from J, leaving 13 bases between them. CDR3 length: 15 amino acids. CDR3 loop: CASSMGTTTNTEAFF. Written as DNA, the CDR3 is TGTGCCAGTAGTATGGGGACAACGACCAACACTGAAGCTTTCTTT. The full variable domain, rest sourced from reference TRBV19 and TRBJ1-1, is DGGITQSPKYLFRKEGQNVTLSCEQNLNHDAMYWYRQDPGQGLRLIYYSQIVNDFQKGDIAEGYSVSREKKESFPLTVTSAQKNPTAFYLCASSMGTTTNTEAFFGQGTRLTVV.

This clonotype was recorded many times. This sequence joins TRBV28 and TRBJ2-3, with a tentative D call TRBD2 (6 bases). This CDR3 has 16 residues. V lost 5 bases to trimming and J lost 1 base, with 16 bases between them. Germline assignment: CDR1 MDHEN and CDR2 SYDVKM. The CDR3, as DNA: TGTGCCAGCAGTACGTACCTCGGGGGACGCACAGATACGCAGTATTTT. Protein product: CASSTYLGGRTDTQYF.

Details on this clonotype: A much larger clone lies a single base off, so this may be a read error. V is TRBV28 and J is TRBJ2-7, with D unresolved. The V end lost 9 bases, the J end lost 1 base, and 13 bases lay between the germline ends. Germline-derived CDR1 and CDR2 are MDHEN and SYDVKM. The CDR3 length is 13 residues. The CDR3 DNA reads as TGTGCCAGTTGGGCTAGTTTTTCCTACGAGCAGTACTTC. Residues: CASWASFSYEQYF.

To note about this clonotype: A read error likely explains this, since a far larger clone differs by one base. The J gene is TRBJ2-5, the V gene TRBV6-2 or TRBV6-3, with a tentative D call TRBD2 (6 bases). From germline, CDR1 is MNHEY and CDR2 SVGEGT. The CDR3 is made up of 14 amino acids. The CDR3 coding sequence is TGTGCCAGCAGTTTGCGGGGACCCGGGGAGACCCGGTACTTC. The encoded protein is CASSLRGPGETRYF.

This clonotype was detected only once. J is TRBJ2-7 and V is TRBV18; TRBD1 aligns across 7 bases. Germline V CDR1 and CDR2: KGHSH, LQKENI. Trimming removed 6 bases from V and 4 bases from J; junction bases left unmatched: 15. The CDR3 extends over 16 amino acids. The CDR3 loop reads CASSLGSTGLLYEQYF. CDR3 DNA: TGTGCCAGCTCCCTGGGTTCGACAGGGTTATTGTACGAGCAGTACTTC.

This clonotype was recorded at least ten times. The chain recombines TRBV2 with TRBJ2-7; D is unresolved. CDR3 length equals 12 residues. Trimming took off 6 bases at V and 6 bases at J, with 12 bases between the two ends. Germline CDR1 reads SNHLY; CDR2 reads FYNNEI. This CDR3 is CASRKEVGEQYF. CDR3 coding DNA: TGTGCCAGCAGGAAAGAGGTTGGCGAGCAGTACTTC.

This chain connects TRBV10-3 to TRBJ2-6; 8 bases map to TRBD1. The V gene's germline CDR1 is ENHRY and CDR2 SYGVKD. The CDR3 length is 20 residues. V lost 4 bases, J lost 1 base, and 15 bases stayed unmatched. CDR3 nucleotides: TGTGCCATCAGTGCCGGGGTTGGACAGGGCCTCTCTTCTGGGGCCAACGTCCTGACTTTC. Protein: CAISAGVGQGLSSGANVLTF.

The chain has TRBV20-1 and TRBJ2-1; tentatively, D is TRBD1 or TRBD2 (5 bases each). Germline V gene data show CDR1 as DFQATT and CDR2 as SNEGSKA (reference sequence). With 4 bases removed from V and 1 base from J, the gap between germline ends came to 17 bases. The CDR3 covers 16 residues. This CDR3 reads CSAKIGAGRSYNEQFF. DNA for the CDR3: TGCAGTGCTAAGATCGGGGCAGGGCGATCCTACAATGAGCAGTTCTTC.

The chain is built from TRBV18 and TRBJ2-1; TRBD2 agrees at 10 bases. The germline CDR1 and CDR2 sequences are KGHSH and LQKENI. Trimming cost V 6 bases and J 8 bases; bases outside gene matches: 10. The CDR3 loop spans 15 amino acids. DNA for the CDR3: TGTGCCAGCTCCCCCCGGTCTAGCGGGAGCGATGAGCAGTTCTTC. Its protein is CASSPRSSGSDEQFF.

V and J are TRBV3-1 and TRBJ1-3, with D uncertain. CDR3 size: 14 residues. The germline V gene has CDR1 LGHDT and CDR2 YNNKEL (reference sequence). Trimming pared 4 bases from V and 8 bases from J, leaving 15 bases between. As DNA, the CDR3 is TGTGCCAGCAGCCCCCGGCAGACCGATGACACCATATATTTT. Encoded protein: CASSPRQTDDTIYF.